This record looks at one T cell receptor (beta chain) sequence and its context. Sequenced by immunoSEQ multiplex PCR; TCRdb stores in-frame clones only, minus some. This repertoire shows some 130,000 clones, 90% to 95% found once; its top ten account for approximately 6.8%. Per the germline V gene, CDR1 is ENHRY and CDR2 is SYGVKD. This CDR3 has 20 amino acids. Trimming removed 6 bases from V and 1 base from J; junction bases left unmatched: 16. This sample stems from a study of T cell responses to AZD1222 COVID-19 vaccine. Samples with a second dose at about 4 or about 12 weeks were pooled together. The starting material was peripheral blood, obtained 28 days after the second AZD1222 dose. The chain joins TRBV10-3 to TRBJ2-5, with 14 positions matching TRBD2. This clonotype was obtained from an adult who received the AZD1222 COVID-19 vaccine. CDR3 sequence (DNA): TGTGCCATCAGGGCTGGACTAGCGGGGGGCGCTAATCCAGCCCAAGAGACCCAGTACTTC. Translating it yields CAIRAGLAGGANPAQETQYF.